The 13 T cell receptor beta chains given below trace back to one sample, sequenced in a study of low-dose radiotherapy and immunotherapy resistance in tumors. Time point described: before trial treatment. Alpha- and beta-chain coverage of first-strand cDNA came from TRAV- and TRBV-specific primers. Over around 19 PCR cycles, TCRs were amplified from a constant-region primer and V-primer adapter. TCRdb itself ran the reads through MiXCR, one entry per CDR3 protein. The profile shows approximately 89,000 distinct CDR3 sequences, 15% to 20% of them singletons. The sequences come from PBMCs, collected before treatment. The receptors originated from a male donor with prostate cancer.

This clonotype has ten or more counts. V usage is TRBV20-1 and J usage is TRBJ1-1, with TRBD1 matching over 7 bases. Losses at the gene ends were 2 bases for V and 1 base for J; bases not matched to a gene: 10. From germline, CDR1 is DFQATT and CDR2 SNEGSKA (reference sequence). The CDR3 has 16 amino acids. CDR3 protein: CSARSETGRANTEAFF. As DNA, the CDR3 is TGCAGTGCTAGATCGGAGACAGGGAGGGCGAACACTGAAGCTTTCTTT.

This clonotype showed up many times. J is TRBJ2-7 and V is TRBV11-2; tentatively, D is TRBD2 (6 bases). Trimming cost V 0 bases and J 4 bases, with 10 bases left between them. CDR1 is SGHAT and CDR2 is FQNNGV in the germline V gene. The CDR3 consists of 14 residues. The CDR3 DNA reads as TGTGCCAGCAGCTTAGAGCGCGGGGAATACGAGCAGTACTTC. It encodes CASSLERGEYEQYF.

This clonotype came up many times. CDR3 DNA sequence: TGTGCCAGCAGTCCTTTTGGGACAGGGATTGGTGACGGTGGGAATGAGCAGTTCTTC. This encodes CASSPFGTGIGDGGNEQFF. The chain recombines TRBV27 with TRBJ2-1; 9 nucleotides line up with TRBD1. The germline gives CDR1 MNHEY, CDR2 SMNVEV (reference sequence). V trimming: 5 bases; J trimming: 7 bases; junction bases outside the gene matches: 21. The CDR3 spans 19 residues.

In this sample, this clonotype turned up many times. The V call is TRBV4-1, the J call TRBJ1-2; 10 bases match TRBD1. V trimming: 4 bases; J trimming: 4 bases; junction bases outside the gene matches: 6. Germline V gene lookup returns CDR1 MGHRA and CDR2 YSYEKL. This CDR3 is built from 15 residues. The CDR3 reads CASSLLWDRGYGYTF. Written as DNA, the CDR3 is TGCGCCAGCAGCCTACTTTGGGACAGGGGCTATGGCTACACCTTC.

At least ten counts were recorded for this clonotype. The CDR3 nucleotides read TGCGCCAGCAGCCAAATAGGACAGGGAGTTGCAGAGACCCAGTACTTC. Amino acid sequence: CASSQIGQGVAETQYF. The rearrangement joins TRBV5-1 to TRBJ2-5; 8 bases line up with TRBD1. Germline CDR1 reads SGHRS; CDR2 reads YFSETQ. The length of the CDR3 is 16 residues. Losses at the gene ends were 4 bases for V and 4 bases for J; bases not matched to a gene: 12.

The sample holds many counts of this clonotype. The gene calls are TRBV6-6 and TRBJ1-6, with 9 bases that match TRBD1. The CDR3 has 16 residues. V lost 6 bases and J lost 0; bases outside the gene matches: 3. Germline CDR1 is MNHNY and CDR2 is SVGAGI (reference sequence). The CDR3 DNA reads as TGTGCCAGCAGCCGGGACAGGGTCTCCTATAATTCACCCCTCCACTTT. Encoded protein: CASSRDRVSYNSPLHF.

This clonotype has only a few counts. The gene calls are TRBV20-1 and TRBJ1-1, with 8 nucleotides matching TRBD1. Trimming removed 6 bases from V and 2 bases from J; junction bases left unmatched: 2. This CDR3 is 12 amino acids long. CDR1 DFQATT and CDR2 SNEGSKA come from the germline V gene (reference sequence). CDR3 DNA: TGCAGTGCCGGGACAGGAAACACTGAAGCTTTCTTT. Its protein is CSAGTGNTEAFF.

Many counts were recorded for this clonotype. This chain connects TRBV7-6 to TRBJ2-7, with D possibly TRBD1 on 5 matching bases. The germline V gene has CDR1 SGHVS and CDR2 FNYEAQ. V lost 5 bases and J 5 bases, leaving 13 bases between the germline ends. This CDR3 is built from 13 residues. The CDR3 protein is CASSITTGNEQYF. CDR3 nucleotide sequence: TGTGCCAGCAGCATCACAACAGGTAACGAGCAGTACTTC.

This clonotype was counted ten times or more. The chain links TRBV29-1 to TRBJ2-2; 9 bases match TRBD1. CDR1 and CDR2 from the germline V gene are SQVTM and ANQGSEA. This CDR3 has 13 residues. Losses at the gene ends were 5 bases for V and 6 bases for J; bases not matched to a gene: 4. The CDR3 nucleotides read TGCAGCGTTAACAGGGGGCTGGCCGGGGAGCTGTTTTTT. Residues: CSVNRGLAGELFF.

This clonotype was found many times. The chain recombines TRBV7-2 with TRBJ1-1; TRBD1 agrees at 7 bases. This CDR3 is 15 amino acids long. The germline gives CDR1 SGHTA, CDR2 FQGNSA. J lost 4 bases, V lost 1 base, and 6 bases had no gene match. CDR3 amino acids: CASSLEPRGVTEAFF. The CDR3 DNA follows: TGTGCCAGCAGCTTAGAGCCCAGGGGGGTCACTGAAGCTTTCTTT.

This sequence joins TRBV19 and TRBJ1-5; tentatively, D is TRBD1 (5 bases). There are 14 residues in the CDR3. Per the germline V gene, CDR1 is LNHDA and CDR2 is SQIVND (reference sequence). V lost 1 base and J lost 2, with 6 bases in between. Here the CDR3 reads CASSIGQRNQPQHF. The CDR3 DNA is TGTGCCAGTAGTATAGGACAGCGCAATCAGCCCCAGCATTTT.

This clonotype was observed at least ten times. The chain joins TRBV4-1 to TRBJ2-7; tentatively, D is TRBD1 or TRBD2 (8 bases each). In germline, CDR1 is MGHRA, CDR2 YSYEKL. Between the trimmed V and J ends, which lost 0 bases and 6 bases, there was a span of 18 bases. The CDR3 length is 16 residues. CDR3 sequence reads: CASSQDSGQGLGEQYF. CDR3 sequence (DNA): TGCGCCAGCAGCCAAGACTCAGGACAGGGACTAGGCGAGCAGTACTTC.

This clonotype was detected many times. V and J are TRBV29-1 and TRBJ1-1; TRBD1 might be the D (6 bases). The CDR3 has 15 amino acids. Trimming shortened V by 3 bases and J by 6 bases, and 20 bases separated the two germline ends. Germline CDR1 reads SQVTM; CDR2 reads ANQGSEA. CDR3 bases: TGCAGCGTTGACGGGGAACAGGGTCGTGGGGCTGAAGCTTTCTTT. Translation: CSVDGEQGRGAEAFF. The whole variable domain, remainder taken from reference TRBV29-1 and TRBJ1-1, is SAVISQKPSRDICQRGTSLTIQCQVDSQVTMMFWYRQQPGQSLTLIATANQGSEATYESGFVIDKFPISRPNLTFSTLTVSNMSPEDSSIYLCSVDGEQGRGAEAFFGQGTRLTVV.